The next 27 T cell receptor beta chains were all read from a single sample in a study of T cells after yellow fever vaccination. MiXCR, run by TCRdb on the 5' RACE reads, gives a single entry per CDR3 protein. The data hold tens of thousands of distinct CDR3 sequences, with 6% to 8.5% observed a single time. Sequenced material: PBMCs, either bulk or a sorted T-cell subset (CD4+, CD8+, memory, or dextramer-sorted; not recorded which), taken on the day of the first yellow fever vaccination. These receptors were collected from a man aged 18-30 years who received the YFV17D yellow fever vaccine.

The chain uses TRBV2 and TRBJ2-6, with D hard to call. CDR3 size: 14 residues. V gave up 6 bases and J gave up 0 bases, with 6 bases separating them. The germline CDR1 and CDR2 sequences are SNHLY and FYNNEI. In DNA, the CDR3 is TGTGCCAGCAGGCAGGTCTCTGGGGCCAACGTCCTGACTTTC. It encodes CASRQVSGANVLTF. The whole variable domain, filled in from reference TRBV2 and TRBJ2-6, reads EPEVTQTPSHQVTQMGQEVILRCVPISNHLYFYWYRQILGQKVEFLVSFYNNEISEKSEIFDDQFSVERPDGSNFTLKIRSTKLEDSAMYFCASRQVSGANVLTFGAGSRLTVL.

The rearrangement joins TRBV20-1 to TRBJ2-1, with TRBD1 matching 12 bases. This CDR3 is built from 19 residues. The trim removed 1 base at V and 1 base at J, leaving 11 bases unmatched. Germline CDR1 DFQATT, CDR2 SNEGSKA (reference sequence). The CDR3 protein is CSARGGQGAPGWSYNEQFF. The DNA of the CDR3 is TGCAGTGCTAGAGGGGGACAGGGGGCTCCAGGGTGGTCCTACAATGAGCAGTTCTTC.

This clonotype was observed many times. This rearrangement joins TRBV3-1 to TRBJ2-5; no clear D gene. This CDR3 comprises 15 residues. Germline V gene sequence: CDR1 LGHDT, CDR2 YNNKEL (reference sequence). Deletions cut 1 base from V and 5 bases from J, with 14 bases between. The CDR3 region is CASSQGRFSRETQYF. The CDR3 nucleotides are TGTGCCAGCAGCCAAGGGCGATTTAGCAGGGAGACCCAGTACTTC.

V gene TRBV5-5 combines with J gene TRBJ2-3, with TRBD2 matching over 9 bases. The CDR3 spans 16 residues. Germline V CDR1 and CDR2: SGHKS, YYEKEE (reference sequence). The J segment lost 6 bases and the V segment lost 0 bases, leaving 8 bases of the junction unmatched. For the CDR3, the DNA is TGTGCCAGCAGCTTGGAAGCGGGGGGCTGGACTGATACGCAGTATTTT. Amino acids: CASSLEAGGWTDTQYF.

There are a few counts of this clonotype. This chain joins TRBV11-2 and TRBJ2-3; 8 bases are a match to TRBD2. The V gene's germline CDR1 is SGHAT and CDR2 FQNNGV. V lost 5 bases, J lost 5 bases, and 18 bases stayed unmatched. The CDR3 runs to 18 residues. CDR3 coding DNA: TGTGCCAGCAGCCCACCCTCCTGGCGGGGGGCCCGGGGAGATACGCAGTATTTT. Amino acid sequence: CASSPPSWRGARGDTQYF.

This clonotype came up a few times. This chain links TRBV19 with TRBJ1-2, with D possibly being TRBD1 (6 bases). The V gene's germline CDR1 is LNHDA and CDR2 SQIVND (reference sequence). CDR3 length equals 12 residues. Trimming took 8 bases from V and 6 from J, leaving 13 bases between them. The DNA for the CDR3 is TGTGCCAGTTTTGGGGGGCAGGATGGCTACACCTTC. Protein sequence: CASFGGQDGYTF.

The chain employs TRBV5-4 and TRBJ1-1; 7 bases are shared with TRBD1. V lost 1 base, J lost 1 base, and 4 bases stayed unmatched. Germline assignment: CDR1 SGHNT and CDR2 YYREEE (reference sequence). The CDR3 runs 15 residues. The CDR3 DNA sequence: TGTGCCAGCAGCTTGAACAGGGGCGCGAACACTGAAGCTTTCTTT. Protein product: CASSLNRGANTEAFF.

This clonotype appeared many times. The V and J genes are TRBV7-2 and TRBJ2-1; D is uncertain. The V end was cut by 2 bases, the J end by 4 bases, with 6 bases between. The CDR3 length is 13 residues. Germline-derived CDR1 and CDR2 are SGHTA and FQGNSA. CDR3 sequence reads: CASSLQVYNEQFF. The CDR3 bases are TGTGCCAGCAGCTTACAGGTTTACAATGAGCAGTTCTTC.

This clonotype has at least ten counts. The chain links TRBV6-5 to TRBJ2-1, with 14 nucleotides matching TRBD2. V shed 0 bases, J shed 3 bases, and the junction held 1 base outside the gene matches. The germline V gene has CDR1 MNHEY and CDR2 SVGAGI. The CDR3 covers 17 residues. The CDR3 nucleotides are TGTGCCAGCAGTTACTCGGGACTAGCGGGGGTCTACAATGAGCAGTTCTTC. This translates into CASSYSGLAGVYNEQFF.

This clonotype was recorded many times. The chain uses TRBV5-1 and TRBJ2-3; D is possibly TRBD2 (6 bases). The CDR3 sequence is 15 residues long. From germline, CDR1 is SGHRS and CDR2 YFSETQ. Trimming shortened V by 0 bases and J by 6 bases, and 14 bases separated the two germline ends. CDR3 bases: TGCGCCAGCAGCTTGGTTTCCGGGGGACGGGATACGCAGTATTTT. Its protein product is CASSLVSGGRDTQYF.

This clonotype came up many times. The chain links TRBV7-2 to TRBJ2-3; D could derive from TRBD1 or TRBD2 (5 bases each). This CDR3 comprises 13 residues. Trimming stripped 3 bases from V and 10 bases from J, with 14 bases between. Germline CDR1 reads SGHTA; CDR2 reads FQGNSA. The CDR3 sequence is CASSLGREWAQYF. For the CDR3, the DNA is TGTGCCAGCAGCTTGGGCAGGGAGTGGGCGCAGTATTTT.

This clonotype came up many times. Here the CDR3 reads CASSRGLVGNIQYF. CDR3 in DNA: TGCGCCAGCAGCCGGGGACTAGTGGGGAACATTCAGTACTTC. This chain joins TRBV4-1 and TRBJ2-4; the match to TRBD2 covers 8 bases. With 4 bases clipped from V and 7 bases from J, the junction kept 6 bases outside the gene matches. CDR3 length: 14 residues. CDR1 MGHRA and CDR2 YSYEKL come from the germline V gene.

This clonotype was counted many times. This chain uses TRBV12-3 or TRBV12-4 with TRBJ2-5; 9 bases agree with TRBD2. The CDR3 runs to 15 residues. V shed 7 bases, J shed 2 bases, and the junction held 8 bases outside the gene matches. For the CDR3, the DNA is TGTGCCAGCACTACCCACCTAGCGGGGCAAGAGACCCAGTACTTC. Its translation is CASTTHLAGQETQYF.

This clonotype was seen ten or more times. This rearrangement joins TRBV20-1 to TRBJ2-3; 11 bases map to TRBD2. Germline V lookup: CDR1 DFQATT, CDR2 SNEGSKA (reference sequence). The CDR3 totals 16 residues. V trimming: 5 bases; J trimming: 6 bases; junction bases outside the gene matches: 13. This chain's CDR3 is CSAPQLAGAYGDTQYF. CDR3 nucleotide sequence: TGCAGTGCTCCCCAACTAGCGGGGGCGTACGGGGATACGCAGTATTTT.

The V and J genes are TRBV7-3 and TRBJ2-2; D is uncertain. The germline V and J ends were trimmed by 2 bases and 5 bases, with 9 bases remaining between them. CDR1 and CDR2 (germline): SGHTA, FQGTGA. The CDR3 runs 14 residues. The CDR3 DNA sequence: TGTGCCAGCAGCTTAGTAGGGCGAACCGGGGAGCTGTTTTTT. The encoded protein is CASSLVGRTGELFF.

This clonotype was seen ten or more times. This chain uses TRBV5-5 with TRBJ1-1; D is possibly TRBD1 (5 bases). CDR1 and CDR2 from the germline V gene are SGHKS and YYEKEE (reference sequence). The CDR3 covers 15 residues. The ends were cut back, 1 base at V and 4 bases at J, with 14 bases in the middle. CDR3 in amino acids: CASSLNPIGGTEAFF. CDR3 nucleotides: TGTGCCAGCAGCTTGAACCCCATTGGGGGCACTGAAGCTTTCTTT.

Ten or more counts support this clonotype. This chain joins TRBV4-3 and TRBJ1-2; D gene ambiguous. Trimming pared 0 bases from V and 4 bases from J, leaving 15 bases between. The length of the CDR3 is 16 residues. From germline, CDR1 is LGHNA and CDR2 YSLEER. DNA of the CDR3: TGCGCCAGCAGCCAAGATCTCCTAACAGCCGTCTATGGCTACACCTTC. This codes for CASSQDLLTAVYGYTF.

This clonotype has ten or more counts. This sequence joins TRBV7-2 and TRBJ2-2; D tentatively fits TRBD1 or TRBD2 (5 bases each). Trimming left V 6 bases short and J 4 bases short, with 9 bases between. The CDR3 has 13 amino acids. Germline V gene data show CDR1 as SGHTA and CDR2 as FQGNSA. DNA for the CDR3: TGTGCCAGCAGGGAGAGGGGCACCGGGGAGCTGTTTTTT. It yields the protein CASRERGTGELFF.

The sample holds a few counts of this clonotype. The rearrangement joins TRBV6-2 or TRBV6-3 to TRBJ2-7, with a tentative D call TRBD1 (6 bases). CDR1 is MNHEY and CDR2 is SVGEGT in the germline V gene. V gave up 6 bases and J gave up 2 bases, with 11 bases separating them. The CDR3 consists of 13 residues. CDR3 nucleotide sequence: TGTGCCAGCAGGGACGGACAGACCTACGAGCAGTACTTC. This codes for CASRDGQTYEQYF.

This clonotype was detected ten times or more. This chain uses TRBV15 with TRBJ2-3; the D is unclear. The V gene's germline CDR1 is LNHNV and CDR2 YYDKDF (reference sequence). V gave up 0 bases and J gave up 7 bases, with 8 bases separating them. CDR3 length equals 13 residues. The CDR3 DNA reads TGTGCCACCAGCAGAGATACAGTGAATACGCAGTATTTT. This sequence encodes CATSRDTVNTQYF.

This clonotype occurred many times. The chain uses TRBV5-1 and TRBJ2-5, with TRBD2 identical over 13 bases. From germline, CDR1 is SGHRS and CDR2 YFSETQ. The V gene end was trimmed by 3 bases and the J gene end by 5 bases; junction bases not matched to a gene: 10. The CDR3 spans 17 residues. This CDR3 reads CASSSRTSGGVSETQYF. CDR3 nucleotides: TGCGCCAGCAGCTCCAGGACTAGCGGGGGAGTAAGCGAGACCCAGTACTTC.

This clonotype was observed a handful of times. The chain is built from TRBV11-2 and TRBJ1-5, with 8 bases identical to TRBD1. Germline-derived CDR1 and CDR2 are SGHAT and FQNNGV. There are 16 residues in the CDR3. The ends lost 3 bases at V and 5 bases at J; junction bases unmatched: 9. As DNA, the CDR3 is TGTGCCAGCAGCTTGGGTTCAGGGGGCGCAGATCAGCCCCAGCATTTT. Its translation: CASSLGSGGADQPQHF.

This clonotype was counted at least ten times. This chain links TRBV29-1 with TRBJ2-1; 11 bases map to TRBD2. After removal of 6 bases from V and 3 bases from J, the junction contained 4 bases not matched to a gene. Germline values: CDR1 SQVTM, CDR2 ANQGSEA. CDR3 length equals 14 residues. The chain's CDR3 is CSVHSGGGYNEQFF. Written as DNA, the CDR3 is TGCAGCGTCCATAGCGGGGGGGGCTACAATGAGCAGTTCTTC.

In this sample, this clonotype turned up many times. The chain carries TRBV7-2 and TRBJ1-1; 7 nucleotides agree with TRBD1. There are 14 residues in the CDR3. The junction had 6 bases not matched to a gene; V was cut back by 7 bases and J by 1 base. Germline V gives CDR1 SGHTA, CDR2 FQGNSA. CDR3 in DNA: TGTGCCAGCACCATGAGGACAGGGAACACTGAAGCTTTCTTT. Translating it yields CASTMRTGNTEAFF.

This clonotype was seen at least ten times. The chain recombines TRBV6-2 or TRBV6-3 with TRBJ2-7; the D gene could be TRBD1 or TRBD2 (5 bases each). Germline assignment: CDR1 MNHEY and CDR2 SVGEGT. Between the trimmed V and J ends, which lost 2 bases and 12 bases, there was a span of 17 bases. This CDR3 is 13 amino acids long. DNA for the CDR3: TGTGCCAGCAGTTACGCGACAGAGAGGAGGCCGTACTTC. This codes for CASSYATERRPYF.

As regards this clonotype: One base away lies a much larger clone, so this may be a sequencing read error. The genes are TRBV5-4 and TRBJ1-2, with a tentative D call TRBD1 (5 bases). The CDR3 runs 15 residues. Germline V lookup: CDR1 SGHNT, CDR2 YYREEE (reference sequence). The V end was cut by 2 bases, the J end by 8 bases, with 19 bases between. This chain's CDR3 is CASSLERRGTKGYTF. CDR3 DNA: TGTGCCAGCAGCTTAGAAAGGAGGGGAACCAAGGGCTACACCTTC.

The chain couples TRBV4-3 to TRBJ2-5; D is undetermined. CDR1 is LGHNA and CDR2 is YSLEER in the germline V gene. The V gene lost 5 bases and the J gene lost 7 bases, with 14 bases spanning the gap. The CDR3 sequence is 13 residues long. Written as DNA, the CDR3 is TGCGCCAGCAGCGGCGAGGCCTGGGGGACCCAGTACTTC. Translating gives CASSGEAWGTQYF.